This T cell receptor (beta chain) was identified in a study of sequential checkpoint blockade in melanoma. This clone has just a few counts. From germline, CDR1 is MNHEY and CDR2 SMNVEV (reference sequence). The CDR3 loop spans 16 amino acids. J was trimmed by 2 bases and V by 5 bases; bases with no gene match: 8. TCRdb keeps only in-frame clones here, not all; method: immunoSEQ multiplex PCR. The sample consists of more than 7,000 clones, approximately 56% of them appearing once. The treatment: randomized to nivolumab then ipilimumab (arm A) or the reverse (arm B). The clonotype was recovered from a human donor with melanoma. This chain uses TRBV27 with TRBJ2-7; 11 bases line up with TRBD1. Source: CD8+ T cells sorted from blood (inferred from file names), taken from a patient given nivolumab and ipilimumab in sequence. The CDR3 loop reads CASSPQRTGGAYEQYF. CDR3 nucleotide sequence: TGTGCCAGCAGTCCGCAACGGACAGGGGGCGCCTACGAGCAGTACTTC.